This T cell receptor beta chain is drawn from a study of T cell repertoires in cytomegalovirus infection. On the study more broadly: Newly reported HLA-C-restricted and thoroughly characterized HLA-B-restricted CMV epitopes were employed.

TCRdb passed the reads through MiXCR, listing each CDR3 protein once. The table lists about 920,000 distinct CDR3 sequences, approximately 31% of them singletons. This clonotype was seen only a few times. Its antigen is as yet unknown. The germline V gene has CDR1 SGHNT and CDR2 YYREEE (reference sequence). CDR3 size: 15 residues. V was clipped by 4 bases and J by 2 bases; unmatched bases: 9. Study observations and caveats: Public TCR beta family frequency separated CMV-and-HLA carriers, including in an independent cohort.

The sequence derives from a human donor in good health (CMV status not recorded). Some clones in this sample may be carry-over from other donors' samples. V and J are TRBV5-4 and TRBJ2-7, with 7 bases fitting TRBD1. The sample was cultured CD8+ T cells from PBMCs, taken from culture after CMV antigen stimulation. CDR3 sequence reads: CASSPRQGTAYEQYF. CDR3 in DNA: TGTGCCAGCAGCCCGAGACAGGGCACTGCCTACGAGCAGTACTTC.